This is a list of T cell receptor delta chains from one sample in a study of delta chains in infants with herpesvirus infections. TCRdb reprocessed the RT-PCR reads using CATT. The table shows 3,400 or so delta-chain clones, with approximately 29% occurring only once. This material consisted of peripheral blood, taken at time point 3 of longitudinal follow-up. These receptors were taken from a human donor who was a Ugandan infant, either HIV-exposed or HIV-unexposed (not recorded which). The CDR3 runs from the conserved cysteine through the conserved F or W. A D gene is named only where the DNA matches it firmly. Some rows mark clone size as missing; the rest say once, few, many or name a class of expanded clone.

d_call	v_call	clone_size	j_call	cdr3_aa	cdr3_nt
TRDD3	TRDV1	medium-sized	TRDJ3	CALGERLLSRTGYEPFSSWDTRQMFF	TGTGCTCTTGGGGAACGGCTCCTATCTCGCACGGGATACGAACCTTTTAGCTCCTGGGACACCCGACAGATGTTTTTC
TRDD3	TRDV2	few	TRDJ1	CACDTASRGIRYTDKLIF	TGTGCCTGTGACACCGCGTCCCGGGGGATCCGGTACACCGATAAACTCATCTTT
TRDD3	TRDV1	few	TRDJ1	CALGESPLGDTGADKLIF	TGTGCTCTTGGGGAATCTCCACTGGGGGATACTGGGGCCGATAAACTCATCTTT
TRDD3	TRDV1	-	TRDJ1	CALGELGLPTVGDTYYTDKLIF	TGTGCTCTTGGGGAACTTGGCCTTCCCACGGTGGGGGATACCTATTACACCGATAAACTCATCTTT
TRDD3	TRDV3	large	TRDJ1	CAFSLGGYDPYTDKLIF	TGTGCCTTTAGCTTAGGGGGATACGACCCATACACCGATAAACTCATCTTT
TRDD3	TRDV1	-	TRDJ1	CALGERSSPLGMSIDKLIF	TGTGCTCTTGGGGAACGGTCTTCCCCACTGGGGATGAGTATCGATAAACTCATCTTT
TRDD3	TRDV1	-	TRDJ1	CALGALIITPLLGVYTDKLIF	TGTGCTCTTGGGGCCTTAATTATTACCCCACTACTGGGGGTTTACACCGATAAACTCATCTTT
TRDD3	TRDV2	-	TRDJ2	CACDPVLGVTLTAQLFF	TGTGCCTGTGACCCTGTACTGGGGGTTACTTTGACAGCACAACTCTTCTTT
TRDD3	TRDV2	few	TRDJ3	CACDTGGPYWGLPYSWDTRQMFF	TGTGCCTGTGACACCGGAGGGCCGTACTGGGGGTTACCATACTCCTGGGACACCCGACAGATGTTTTTC
TRDD3	TRDV1	-	TRDJ1	CALGKGLLGVPESYTDKLIF	TGTGCTCTTGGGAAAGGATTACTGGGGGTTCCAGAGTCTTACACCGATAAACTCATCTTT
-	TRDV2	-	TRDJ3	CACDTWGPSSWDTRQMFF	TGTGCCTGTGACACCTGGGGGCCAAGCTCCTGGGACACCCGACAGATGTTTTTC
-	TRDV1	medium-sized	TRDJ1	CALGDVFLLPTGEYTDKLIF	TGTGCTCTTGGGGACGTCTTCCTGTTACCTACTGGGGAATATACCGATAAACTCATCTTT
-	TRDV1	few	TRDJ1	CALGELPIPQGYTDKLIF	TGTGCTCTTGGGGAACTTCCTATACCCCAAGGGTACACCGATAAACTCATCTTT
TRDD3	TRDV1	-	TRDJ1	CALGVLPTPYWGAGTDKLIF	TGTGCTCTTGGGGTCCTCCCCACTCCGTACTGGGGAGCGGGGACCGATAAACTCATCTTT
TRDD3	TRDV1	-	TRDJ1	CALGELLSYWGIQDKLIF	TGTGCTCTTGGGGAACTTCTTTCCTACTGGGGGATACAGGACAAACTCATCTTT
TRDD3	TRDV2	few	TRDJ2	CACDKLGDNLTAQLFF	TGTGCCTGTGACAAACTGGGGGATAATTTGACAGCACAACTCTTCTTT
-	TRDV2	medium-sized	TRDJ1	CACDLRCIRIARADKLIF	TGTGCCTGTGACTTACGCTGCATCCGGATTGCGAGGGCCGATAAACTCATCTTT
TRDD3	TRDV2	-	TRDJ3	CACDTAGGYASSWDTRQMFF	TGTGCCTGTGACACCGCCGGCGGATACGCAAGCTCCTGGGACACCCGACAGATGTTTTTC
TRDD3	TRDV1	few	TRDJ1	CALGEMPLIPTRLGETSTDKLIF	TGTGCTCTTGGGGAAATGCCCCTAATTCCTACGCGACTGGGGGAGACTAGCACCGATAAACTCATCTTT
-	TRDV1	large	TRDJ1	CALGEPLRRGKLIF	TGTGCTCTTGGGGAACCTCTTCGAAGGGGTAAACTCATCTTT
TRDD3	TRDV1	large	TRDJ1	CALGRHSFRLLPLGGYATDKLIF	TGTGCTCTTGGGAGACACTCCTTTCGCCTTCTCCCACTTGGGGGATACGCAACCGATAAACTCATCTTT
TRDD3	TRDV1	-	TRDJ1	CALGAPVNWGFYTDKLIF	TGTGCTCTTGGGGCTCCAGTTAACTGGGGGTTTTACACCGATAAACTCATCTTT
TRDD3	TRDV1	few	TRDJ1	CALGPKSYAIPGDTPYTDKLIF	TGTGCTCTTGGGCCGAAGAGCTACGCTATACCGGGGGATACGCCGTACACCGATAAACTCATCTTT
-	TRDV1	few	TRDJ2	CALGEPPGLALTAQLFF	TGTGCTCTTGGGGAACCTCCCGGGCTGGCTTTGACAGCACAACTCTTCTTT
-	TRDV2	few	TRDJ3	CACDTVGPSSWDTRQMFF	TGTGCCTGTGACACCGTGGGGCCCAGCTCCTGGGACACCCGACAGATGTTTTTC
TRDD3	TRAV29/DV5	-	TRDJ1	CAAQGGPKVIMSWGMTDKLIF	TGTGCAGCCCAAGGGGGCCCTAAAGTAATCATGAGCTGGGGGATGACCGATAAACTCATCTTT
TRDD3	TRDV2	medium-sized	TRDJ3	CACDTGFSWGIPPSSWDTRQMFF	TGTGCCTGTGACACAGGATTTAGCTGGGGGATACCCCCTAGCTCCTGGGACACCCGACAGATGTTTTTC
TRDD3	TRDV1	large	TRDJ1	CALGGSLKDTETVSRYWGYVTDKLIF	TGTGCTCTTGGGGGTTCCTTGAAAGACACAGAGACCGTGTCCAGGTACTGGGGGTACGTCACCGATAAACTCATCTTT
TRDD3	TRDV1	-	TRDJ1	CALGNKVTGGYPYTDKLIF	TGTGCTCTTGGGAATAAGGTTACTGGGGGATACCCGTACACCGATAAACTCATCTTT